This T cell receptor beta chain was retrieved from a study of OX40 agonist ivuxolimab in advanced cancers. Study-wide background: Dose-escalation patients were diagnosed with hepatocellular carcinoma, melanoma, renal cell cancer or head and neck cancer.

V was pared by 3 bases and J by 2 bases, with 6 bases of the junction left unmatched. This CDR3 is 15 amino acids long. Germline lookup yields CDR1 SGHTA and CDR2 FQGTGA. TCRdb keeps only in-frame clones here, not all; method: immunoSEQ multiplex PCR. The data show 60,000 or so clones, with 75% to 90% seen just once and 12% held by the top ten. V is TRBV7-3 and J is TRBJ2-7; TRBD1 agrees at 8 bases. The TCR sequence derives from an adult with an advanced solid tumor such as melanoma, head and neck, liver or kidney cancer. The source material was CD4+ or CD8+ T cells sorted from blood, sampled in a trial of the OX40 agonist ivuxolimab. CDR3 in DNA: TGTGCCAGCAGCTTTCCCGGACAGGGCACCTACGAGCAGTACTTC. Protein: CASSFPGQGTYEQYF.